This TCR beta chain was sequenced for a study of vaccination and CD4 T cells after COVID-19. At the level of the study: Post-vaccination specimens were collected at a median of approximately 72 days following dose two (range 14 to 241).

With 3 bases clipped from V and 2 bases from J, the junction kept 6 bases outside the gene matches. The CDR3 runs 15 residues. Germline V gives CDR1 SEHNR, CDR2 FQNEAQ (reference sequence). Sequencing of DNA taken from cultured CD4+ T cells relied on the Oncomine TCR Beta short-read assay. MiXCR, applied by TCRdb to the PCR reads, yields one record per CDR3 protein. The sample holds 7,000 to 8,500 distinct CDR3 sequences, about 66% seen once. About this clonotype itself: Its antigen is unidentified.

Specified treatment: roughly 10-day PBMC culture with coronavirus spike peptide pools or control peptides (ViraFEST assay). Under the ViraFEST approach, antigen-specific T cells were expanded with peptide pools and TCRs subsequently sequenced. Positive PCR tests came between March and December 2020, ahead of the US Alpha, Beta and Delta variants. With around ten days of culture completed, CD4+ T cells were isolated by negative selection. This clonotype was obtained from a human donor who had recovered from COVID-19. The sample was CD4+ T cells from blood, cultured in vitro. The V gene is TRBV7-9, the J gene TRBJ2-7; 8 nucleotides agree with TRBD1. The CDR3 DNA sequence: TGTGCCAGCAGCTTGCCCGGGACAGGCACCTACGAGCAGTACTTC. The encoded protein is CASSLPGTGTYEQYF.